One and the same sample provided the 10 T cell receptor beta chains below, sequenced in a study of shared clonotypes between healthy human individuals. Clones were sequenced by immunoSEQ multiplex PCR, and TCRdb holds only the in-frame ones, with some missing. The data hold 600,000 to 750,000 clones, with 72% observed a single time. Sequenced input: memory CD4+ T cells sorted from blood. Sample subset: CD45RA-negative fraction. The receptors here all came from a woman in her twenties or thirties in good health.

This clone came up a few times. The junction departs from germline at one end; a sequencing error may be responsible. V gene TRBV6-6 combines with J gene TRBJ1-2; 9 bases line up with TRBD1. This CDR3 contains 11 residues. The germline CDR1 and CDR2 sequences are MNHNY and SVGAGI (reference sequence). CDR3 sequence: CASSAGQGGAF. The DNA of the CDR3 is TGTGCCAGCAGTGCGGGACAGGGTGGCGCCTTC.

The V call is TRBV18, the J call TRBJ1-1; D gene ambiguous. CDR1 and CDR2 from the germline V gene are KGHSH and LQKENI. V was cut by 3 bases and J by 11 bases, with 16 bases left in between. This CDR3 comprises 13 residues. This chain's CDR3 is CASSPSYGYGAFF. DNA for the CDR3: TGTGCCAGCTCACCCTCCTATGGCTATGGGGCTTTCTTT.

This clone showed up just a few times. V and J are TRBV6-1 and TRBJ1-5; possibly TRBD1 for D (5 bases). Germline V gene sequence: CDR1 MNHNS, CDR2 SASEGT. The germline V and J ends were trimmed by 5 bases and 6 bases, with 11 bases remaining between them. The CDR3 has 13 residues. CDR3 in DNA: TGTGCCAGCAGTACCTTAGGGGTTCAGCCCCAGCATTTT. This gives the protein CASSTLGVQPQHF.

This chain links TRBV2 with TRBJ1-5; D not certain. V dropped 7 bases and J dropped 7 bases, with 14 bases sitting between them. The CDR3 extends over 13 amino acids. Germline-derived CDR1 and CDR2 are SNHLY and FYNNEI. For the CDR3, the DNA is TGTGCCAGCACCTACGGACTAGGACAGCCCCAGCATTTT. Encoded protein: CASTYGLGQPQHF.

The rearrangement joins TRBV27 to TRBJ2-5; 10 bases match TRBD2. Trimming cost V 5 bases and J 5 bases; bases outside gene matches: 14. The CDR3 has 17 amino acids. The germline V gene has CDR1 MNHEY and CDR2 SMNVEV (reference sequence). Written as DNA, the CDR3 is TGTGCCAGCAGTCCACTAAGAGCGGGAGGGCCGGGGGAGACCCAGTACTTC. It specifies CASSPLRAGGPGETQYF.

The J gene is TRBJ2-3, the V gene TRBV6-1, with 11 bases matching TRBD2. The trim removed 9 bases at V and 2 bases at J, leaving 4 bases unmatched. Germline V gene data show CDR1 as MNHNS and CDR2 as SASEGT. CDR3 length: 14 amino acids. Here the CDR3 DNA reads TGTGCCAGGGTAGCGGGAGGGGACACAGATACGCAGTATTTT. Amino acids: CARVAGGDTDTQYF.

The genes are TRBV4-2 and TRBJ1-4; tentatively, D is TRBD1 (5 bases). CDR3 length: 16 residues. V was cut by 5 bases and J by 7 bases, with 20 bases left in between. In germline, CDR1 is LGHNA, CDR2 YNFKEQ. The CDR3 loop reads CASSLESTGSVEKLFF. The CDR3, as DNA: TGTGCCAGCAGCTTAGAATCAACAGGTTCGGTTGAAAAACTGTTTTTT.

This clone was seen only a few times. The rearrangement uses TRBV10-1 and TRBJ2-1, with TRBD2 matching 7 bases. Trimming at V came to 2 bases and at J to 9 bases, leaving 7 bases not matched to a gene. Germline V gene sequence: CDR1 WNHNN, CDR2 SYGVQD (reference sequence). The CDR3 totals 14 residues. CDR3 coding DNA: TGCGCCAGCAGTGAGGGCGGGAGTCGGGTTGAGCAGTTCTTC. Protein product: CASSEGGSRVEQFF.

V and J are TRBV7-6 and TRBJ1-5; D gene ambiguous. The CDR3 extends over 12 amino acids. V was clipped by 4 bases and J by 9 bases, with 10 bases between them. From germline, CDR1 is SGHVS and CDR2 FNYEAQ. CDR3 sequence: CASSSNTGPQHF. In nucleotides, the CDR3 is TGTGCCAGCAGCTCCAACACGGGGCCCCAGCATTTT.

J is TRBJ2-3 and V is TRBV29-1, with 8 bases lining up with TRBD2. This CDR3 is 16 amino acids long. The J segment lost 0 bases and the V segment lost 1 base, leaving 6 bases of the junction unmatched. CDR1 is SQVTM, CDR2 ANQGSEA, per germline. The CDR3 bases are TGCAGCGTTGAAGGACTAGCGCCCGCCAGCACAGATACGCAGTATTTT. Amino acid sequence: CSVEGLAPASTDTQYF.